This T cell receptor (beta chain) was recorded in a study of OX40 agonist ivuxolimab in advanced cancers. About the full investigation: Ivuxolimab, which targeted the costimulatory receptor OX40 (CD134), was an agonistic, fully human IgG2 monoclonal antibody. Three dose-escalation patients achieved partial responses, one with hepatocellular carcinoma and two with cutaneous melanoma. The paper reports the monotherapy dose-escalation portion (N ≈ 50 patients) of the phase I ivuxolimab trial. Among the approximately 50 dose-escalation patients, approximately 20 had hepatocellular carcinoma, approximately 15 melanoma, 9 renal cell carcinoma and 9 head and neck cancer. Peripheral TCRbeta sequencing was intended to test whether TCR sequence diversity was altered and clonal T-cell expansion was caused by ivuxolimab. Prior anti-PD-1, anti-PD-L1 or anti-CTLA-4 therapy was permitted, and checkpoint inhibitors had been received by less than 45% of dose-escalation patients. Intravenous ivuxolimab was administered to patients every 2 weeks at six dose levels: 0.01, 0.1, 0.3, 1.5, 3 and 10 mg/kg. A male proportion of 75% to 85% and a mean age of approximately 61 years, ranging from about 23 to 90, were recorded for the dose-escalation cohort.

About this clone itself: Its recognized antigen is unknown. No much larger clone exists at a distance of one base, and base qualities are not known.

The CDR3 measures 15 amino acids from cysteine to phenylalanine. Just the 45-base CDR3 DNA is kept, in frame starting at base 1. The germline V and J ends show losses of 0 bases and 4 bases respectively, and no gene match explains 3 bases of the junction. Via the germline V gene, CDR1 is KGHSH and CDR2 LQKENI. The trial excluded patients who had a history of autoimmune disease or were on systemic immunosuppression. Peripheral blood for TCR sequencing was drawn from every dose cohort at baseline, at cycle 4 day 1 and at cycle 7 day 1. Samples came from an open-label, multicenter, first-in-human phase I dose-escalation trial of ivuxolimab. Adults with locally advanced or metastatic melanoma, renal cell carcinoma, hepatocellular carcinoma or head and neck squamous cell carcinoma were enrolled in the trial. Before TCR sequencing, CD4+ and CD8+ T cells were separately sorted from peripheral blood. General conclusions and limits of the study: In the 0.1-3.0 mg/kg groups, partial responders had among the lowest normalized peripheral clonal expansion, particularly in CD8+ T cells. After ivuxolimab, CD8+ T cells had more expanded clones than CD4+ T cells on average. Low levels of normalized T-cell clonal expansion were also seen in some patients who did not respond. Antigen specificity was not determined for the clonally expanded peripheral T cells. Clonal expansion of both CD4+ and CD8+ blood T cells was observed from baseline to week 6 at doses 0.1 to 3.0 mg/kg.

For sequencing of the TCRbeta CDR3 region, genomic DNA was extracted from the sorted cells. The immunoSEQ Assay was used to sequence the TCRbeta CDR3 regions. As stored in TCRdb, this immuneACCESS dataset retains in-frame rearrangements with V and J assigned. A fraction of the clones does not appear; measured against another copy, unresolved V genes explain less than half of the discrepancy, and the remainder lacks a known reason. The table for this sample lists around 100,000 clones; 85% to 95% of them were counted only once. The ten largest clonotypes hold about 0.24% of the sample. Sequenced here: CD4+ or CD8+ T cells sorted from blood, sampled in a trial of the OX40 agonist ivuxolimab. The rearranged segments are TRBV18 and TRBJ1-5; 7 central nucleotides agree with TRBD1. The TCR originated in an adult with an advanced solid tumor such as melanoma, head and neck, liver or kidney cancer. The CDR3 protein: CASSPPSRGNQPQHF. The DNA sequence is as follows: TGTGCCAGCTCACCACCGAGCAGGGGGAATCAGCCCCAGCATTTT.